This paragraph reports one T cell receptor beta chain. Its antigen remains unidentified. No qualities accompany the bases; no much larger clone lies one base away. These data are taken from a study of cytomegalovirus exposure and HLA in healthy donors (dated by TCRdb to the late 2010s). Regarding the research as a whole: The 666 repertoires of the first cohort and the roughly 110 validation repertoires were produced on the same platform, according to a later analysis. The study was designed to test whether signatures of past pathogen exposure could be identified by cataloging public T cell receptors. Along with the 666-subject first cohort, a separate validation cohort of more than 90 different subjects was used. To predict cytomegalovirus infection status, the study combined high-throughput TCR immunosequencing, statistical association of individual TCRs with disease status, and machine learning. Beyond this particular receptor, the publication reports: A later analysis found that TCRs clustered in the first cohort also tended to co-occur in the 110 or so validation repertoires, with 94% of cluster scores above 0. A later analysis had no HLA typing for the validation cohort, so co-occurrence there was scored across all 120 or so repertoires. The classifier was reported to diagnose cytomegalovirus status with high specificity and sensitivity in both the original and validation cohorts. In vitro tests confirmed that a few of the cytomegalovirus-associated TCR beta chains recognize cytomegalovirus antigens. The study listed approximately 150 TCR beta chains as associated with cytomegalovirus. The authors suggested that the approach could potentially be generalized to other disease states and immunological phenotypes. While some public TCRs were present in many individuals, most TCR sequences turned up only very rarely across donors.

Receptor amplification or capture employed the immunoSEQ multiplex PCR assay. The study's own analysis went as follows. To diagnose cytomegalovirus status from the catalog of TCR beta chain sequences, a statistical classification framework was built. TCRdb holds this immuneACCESS table with in-frame rearrangements only. Some clones are missing; in checked studies, unresolved V genes explain under half, and the rest has no known cause. V, J and clone size reflect that table, while D and trimming were determined from the DNA. The sample includes 250,000 to 300,000 clones, with around 90% observed a single time. Of the sample, under 0.4% is held by the ten largest clones. The donors belonged to the validation cohort of about 110 subjects, which was separate from the roughly 700-subject first cohort. Taken from cysteine to phenylalanine, the CDR3 has 19 residues. CDR3 DNA is the only sequence kept; it has 57 bases, read in frame from the first base. V is shortened by 5 bases, J by 6 bases, and the region joining them spans 28 bases. According to the germline V gene, CDR1 reads MDHEN and CDR2 reads SYDVKM.

The rearrangement joined TRBV28 to TRBJ1-4; TRBD1 is a weak D gene call, 6 bases matching. Specimen: PBMCs. This receptor was obtained from a woman younger than 35 in good health and CMV-seronegative. The DNA is as follows: TGTGCCAGCAGTGTGGCCTGGGCCATGGGGGCCCAGGGTCATGAAAAACTGTTTTTT. Its protein is CASSVAWAMGAQGHEKLFF.